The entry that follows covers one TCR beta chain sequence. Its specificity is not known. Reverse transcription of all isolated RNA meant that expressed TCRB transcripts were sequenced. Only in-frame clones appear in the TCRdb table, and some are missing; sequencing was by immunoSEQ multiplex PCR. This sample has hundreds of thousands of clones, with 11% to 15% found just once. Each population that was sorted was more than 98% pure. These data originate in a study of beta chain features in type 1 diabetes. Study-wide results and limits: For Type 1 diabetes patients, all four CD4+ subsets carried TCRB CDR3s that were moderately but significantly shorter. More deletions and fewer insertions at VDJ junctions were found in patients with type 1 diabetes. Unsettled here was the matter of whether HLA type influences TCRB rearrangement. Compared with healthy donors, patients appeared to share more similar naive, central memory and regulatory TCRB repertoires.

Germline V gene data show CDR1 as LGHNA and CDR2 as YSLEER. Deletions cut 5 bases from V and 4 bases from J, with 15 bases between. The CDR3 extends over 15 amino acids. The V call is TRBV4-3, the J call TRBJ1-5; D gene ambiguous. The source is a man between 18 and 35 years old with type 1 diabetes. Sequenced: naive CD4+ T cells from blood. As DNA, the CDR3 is TGCGCCAGCAGCTACTTATCGGGCGCAAATCAGCCCCAGCATTTT. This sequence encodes CASSYLSGANQPQHF.